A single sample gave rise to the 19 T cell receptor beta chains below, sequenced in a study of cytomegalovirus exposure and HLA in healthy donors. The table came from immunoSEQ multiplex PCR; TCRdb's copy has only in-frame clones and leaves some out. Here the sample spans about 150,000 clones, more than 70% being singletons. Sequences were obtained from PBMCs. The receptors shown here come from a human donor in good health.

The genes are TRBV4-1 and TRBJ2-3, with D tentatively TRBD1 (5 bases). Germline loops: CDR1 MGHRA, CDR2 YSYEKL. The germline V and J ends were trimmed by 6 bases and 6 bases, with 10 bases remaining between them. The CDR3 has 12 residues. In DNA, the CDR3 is TGCGCCAGCAGTTCTGCAGGGGATACGCAGTATTTT. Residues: CASSSAGDTQYF.

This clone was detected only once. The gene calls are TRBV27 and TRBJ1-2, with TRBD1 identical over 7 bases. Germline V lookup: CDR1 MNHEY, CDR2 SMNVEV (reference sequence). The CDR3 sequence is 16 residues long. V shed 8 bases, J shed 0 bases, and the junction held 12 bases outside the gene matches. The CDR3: CASRRQGEIPNYGYTF. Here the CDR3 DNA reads TGTGCCAGCCGACGGCAGGGGGAGATTCCTAACTATGGCTACACCTTC.

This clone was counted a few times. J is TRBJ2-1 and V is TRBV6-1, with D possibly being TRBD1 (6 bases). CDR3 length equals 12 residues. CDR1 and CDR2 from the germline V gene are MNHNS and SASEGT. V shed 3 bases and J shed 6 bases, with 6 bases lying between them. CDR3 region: CASSDRGNEQFF. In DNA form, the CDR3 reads TGTGCCAGCAGTGACAGGGGCAATGAGCAGTTCTTC.

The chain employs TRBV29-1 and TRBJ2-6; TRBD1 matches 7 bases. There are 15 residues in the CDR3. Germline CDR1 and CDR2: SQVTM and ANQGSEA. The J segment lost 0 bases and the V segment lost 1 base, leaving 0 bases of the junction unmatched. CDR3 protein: CSVEGDSSGANVLTF. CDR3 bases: TGCAGCGTTGAAGGGGACAGCTCTGGGGCCAACGTCCTGACTTTC.

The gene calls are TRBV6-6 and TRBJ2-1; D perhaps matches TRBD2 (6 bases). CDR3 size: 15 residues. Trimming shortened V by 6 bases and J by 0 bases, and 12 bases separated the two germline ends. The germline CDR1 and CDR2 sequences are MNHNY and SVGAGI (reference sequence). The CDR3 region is CASSRGVSSYNEQFF. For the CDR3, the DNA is TGTGCCAGCAGCCGCGGGGTTAGCTCCTACAATGAGCAGTTCTTC.

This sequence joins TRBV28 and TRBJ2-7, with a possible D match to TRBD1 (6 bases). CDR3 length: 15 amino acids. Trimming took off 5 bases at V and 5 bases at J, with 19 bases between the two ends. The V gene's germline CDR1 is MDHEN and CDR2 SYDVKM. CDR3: CASSPRKGQLNEQYF. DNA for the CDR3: TGTGCCAGCAGTCCACGCAAGGGACAACTGAACGAGCAGTACTTC.

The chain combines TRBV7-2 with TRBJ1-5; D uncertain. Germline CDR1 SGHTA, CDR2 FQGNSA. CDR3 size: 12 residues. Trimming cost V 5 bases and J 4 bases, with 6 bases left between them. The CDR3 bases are TGTGCCAGCAGCCGTACAAATCAGCCCCAGCATTTT. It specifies CASSRTNQPQHF.

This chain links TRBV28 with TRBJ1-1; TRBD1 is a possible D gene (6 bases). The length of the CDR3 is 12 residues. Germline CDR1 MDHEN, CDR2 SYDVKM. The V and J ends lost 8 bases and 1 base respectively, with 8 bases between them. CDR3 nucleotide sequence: TGTGCCAGCCGGGACACGAACACTGAAGCTTTCTTT. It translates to CASRDTNTEAFF. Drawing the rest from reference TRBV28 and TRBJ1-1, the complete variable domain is DVKVTQSSRYLVKRTGEKVFLECVQDMDHENMFWYRQDPGLGLRLIYFSYDVKMKEKGDIPEGYSVSREKKERFSLILESASTNQTSMYLCASRDTNTEAFFGQGTRLTVV.

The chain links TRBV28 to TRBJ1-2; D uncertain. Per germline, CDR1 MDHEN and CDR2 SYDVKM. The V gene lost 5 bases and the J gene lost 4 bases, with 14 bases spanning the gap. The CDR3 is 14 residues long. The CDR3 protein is CASSPPGVGYGYTF. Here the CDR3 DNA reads TGTGCCAGCAGTCCCCCGGGAGTTGGCTATGGCTACACCTTC.

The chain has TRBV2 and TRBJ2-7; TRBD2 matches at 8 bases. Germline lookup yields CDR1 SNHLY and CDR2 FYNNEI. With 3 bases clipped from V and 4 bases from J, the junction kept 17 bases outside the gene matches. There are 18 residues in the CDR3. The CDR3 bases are TGTGCCAGCAGTGATGATACGGGAGTTCGCGGGAGGATTTACGAGCAGTACTTC. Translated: CASSDDTGVRGRIYEQYF. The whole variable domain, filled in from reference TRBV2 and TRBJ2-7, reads EPEVTQTPSHQVTQMGQEVILRCVPISNHLYFYWYRQILGQKVEFLVSFYNNEISEKSEIFDDQFSVERPDGSNFTLKIRSTKLEDSAMYFCASSDDTGVRGRIYEQYFGPGTRLTVT.

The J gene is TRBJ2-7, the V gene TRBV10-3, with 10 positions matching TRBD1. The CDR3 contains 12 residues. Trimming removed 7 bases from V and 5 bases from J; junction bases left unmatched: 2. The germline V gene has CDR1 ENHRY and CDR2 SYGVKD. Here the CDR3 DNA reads TGTGCCATCACGGGACAGGGGAACGAGCAGTACTTC. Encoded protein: CAITGQGNEQYF.

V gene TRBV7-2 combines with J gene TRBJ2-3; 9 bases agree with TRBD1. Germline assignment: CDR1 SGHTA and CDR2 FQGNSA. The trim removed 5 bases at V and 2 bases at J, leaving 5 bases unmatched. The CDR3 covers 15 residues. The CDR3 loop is CASSLQGANTDTQYF. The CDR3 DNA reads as TGTGCCAGCAGCCTACAGGGGGCGAACACAGATACGCAGTATTTT.

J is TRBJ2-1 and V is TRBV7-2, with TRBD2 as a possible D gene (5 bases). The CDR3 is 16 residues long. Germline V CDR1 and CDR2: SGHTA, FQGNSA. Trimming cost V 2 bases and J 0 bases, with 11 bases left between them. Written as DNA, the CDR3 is TGTGCCAGCAGCTTACTAGCAATCGTCTCCTACAATGAGCAGTTCTTC. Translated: CASSLLAIVSYNEQFF.

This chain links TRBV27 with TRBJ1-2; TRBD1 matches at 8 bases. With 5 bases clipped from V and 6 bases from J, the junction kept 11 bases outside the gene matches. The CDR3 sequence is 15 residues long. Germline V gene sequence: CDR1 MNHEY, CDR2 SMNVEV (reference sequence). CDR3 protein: CASSIGAGQGNGYTF. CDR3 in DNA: TGTGCCAGCAGTATAGGCGCTGGACAGGGTAATGGCTACACCTTC.

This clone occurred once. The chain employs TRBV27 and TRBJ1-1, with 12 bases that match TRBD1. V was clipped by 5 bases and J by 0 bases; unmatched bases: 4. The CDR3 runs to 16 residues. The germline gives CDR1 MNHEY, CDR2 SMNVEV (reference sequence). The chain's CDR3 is CASSQGQGAMNTEAFF. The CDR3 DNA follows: TGTGCCAGCAGTCAGGGACAGGGGGCGATGAACACTGAAGCTTTCTTT.

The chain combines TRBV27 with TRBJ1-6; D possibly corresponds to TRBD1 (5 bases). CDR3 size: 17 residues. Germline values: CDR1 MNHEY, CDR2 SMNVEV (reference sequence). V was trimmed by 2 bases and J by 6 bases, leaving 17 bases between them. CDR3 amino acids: CASSLISGFKSNSPLHF. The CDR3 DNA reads TGTGCCAGCAGTTTAATTTCAGGGTTTAAGAGTAATTCACCCCTCCACTTT.

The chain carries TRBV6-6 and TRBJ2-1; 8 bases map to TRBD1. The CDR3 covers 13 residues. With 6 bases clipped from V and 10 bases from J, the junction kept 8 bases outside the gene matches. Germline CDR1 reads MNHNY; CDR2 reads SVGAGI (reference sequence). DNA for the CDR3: TGTGCCAGCAGACCGGGACAGGCTAAGGAGCAGTTCTTC. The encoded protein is CASRPGQAKEQFF.

CDR3 sequence: CASSPTGVTEAFF. The CDR3, as DNA: TGTGCCAGCTCACCCACAGGGGTAACTGAAGCTTTCTTT. The rearrangement links TRBV18 to TRBJ1-1; 7 bases are shared with TRBD1. CDR3 length: 13 residues. V was pared by 3 bases and J by 5 bases, with 3 bases of the junction left unmatched. Germline V gene sequence: CDR1 KGHSH, CDR2 LQKENI.

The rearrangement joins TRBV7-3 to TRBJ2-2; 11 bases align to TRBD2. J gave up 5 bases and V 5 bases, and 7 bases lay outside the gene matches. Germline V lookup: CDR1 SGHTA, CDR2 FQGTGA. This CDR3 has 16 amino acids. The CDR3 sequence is CASSPRLAGLTGELFF. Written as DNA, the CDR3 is TGTGCCAGCAGCCCTAGACTAGCGGGGTTAACCGGGGAGCTGTTTTTT.